A single sample is the source of the 17 T cell receptor beta chains below, sequenced in a study of PD-L1 blockade in urothelial cancer. Clones were sequenced by immunoSEQ multiplex PCR, and TCRdb holds only the in-frame ones, with some missing. The table lists some 35,000 clones, approximately 80% of them singletons, with roughly a sixth in the top ten. This sample comprised PBMCs, obtained around atezolizumab (anti-PD-L1) treatment. Every receptor here comes from a man aged 55 to 69 with urothelial cancer.

This chain uses TRBV4-1 with TRBJ2-7; 7 nucleotides agree with TRBD1. Trimming removed 5 bases from V and 2 bases from J; junction bases left unmatched: 12. Germline V gene sequence: CDR1 MGHRA, CDR2 YSYEKL. The CDR3 has 16 residues. CDR3 residues: CASSELGTDNTYEQYF. The DNA for the CDR3 is TGCGCCAGCAGCGAATTAGGGACAGATAACACCTACGAGCAGTACTTC.

The V call is TRBV2, the J call TRBJ1-4; 8 bases line up with TRBD1. V dropped 4 bases and J dropped 6; count of bases not matched to a gene: 7. The CDR3 runs 15 residues. Germline V gives CDR1 SNHLY, CDR2 FYNNEI. The CDR3 DNA follows: TGTGCCAGCAGTGTGGGGGCAGGGGGCTATGAAAAACTGTTTTTT. Residues: CASSVGAGGYEKLFF.

The genes are TRBV5-4 and TRBJ1-6, with D maybe TRBD1 (5 bases). Trimming took off 3 bases at V and 3 bases at J, with 7 bases between the two ends. The CDR3 is made up of 14 amino acids. CDR1 and CDR2 (germline): SGHNT, YYREEE (reference sequence). CDR3 bases: TGTGCCAGCAGCTGGGGGGACTATAATTCACCCCTCCACTTT. Protein: CASSWGDYNSPLHF.

This chain connects TRBV11-2 to TRBJ2-5; a possible D gene is TRBD2 (6 bases). In germline, CDR1 is SGHAT, CDR2 FQNNGV. V lost 5 bases, J lost 1 base, and 11 bases lay in between. This CDR3 is built from 14 residues. The CDR3 here is CASSGGALQETQYF. The CDR3 bases are TGTGCCAGCAGCGGCGGGGCACTCCAAGAGACCCAGTACTTC.

This chain joins TRBV18 and TRBJ2-7, with 8 bases identical to TRBD1. Germline CDR1 KGHSH, CDR2 LQKENI. The CDR3 is made up of 13 amino acids. Losses at the gene ends were 6 bases for V and 4 bases for J; bases not matched to a gene: 5. CDR3 residues: CASSPGQEYEQYF. CDR3 nucleotides: TGTGCCAGCTCCCCGGGACAGGAATACGAGCAGTACTTC.

V usage is TRBV20-1 and J usage is TRBJ2-1, with a possible D match to TRBD1 (5 bases). Between the trimmed V and J ends, which lost 6 bases and 4 bases, there was a span of 7 bases. Germline V gives CDR1 DFQATT, CDR2 SNEGSKA (reference sequence). The CDR3 extends over 11 amino acids. The CDR3, as DNA: TGCAGTGCGGCAGGGTACAATGAGCAGTTCTTC. Translated, it gives CSAAGYNEQFF.

The V call is TRBV7-9, the J call TRBJ1-2, with no clear D. The V gene lost 5 bases and the J gene lost 4 bases, with 11 bases spanning the gap. The germline V gene encodes CDR1 SEHNR and CDR2 FQNEAQ (reference sequence). The CDR3 runs to 13 residues. The CDR3 nucleotides read TGTGCCAGCAGCCATAGAGACTCCTATGGCTACACCTTC. This sequence encodes CASSHRDSYGYTF.

This chain links TRBV5-6 with TRBJ2-5; TRBD1 matches 7 bases. This CDR3 spans 14 amino acids. The junction had 7 bases not matched to a gene; V was cut back by 3 bases and J by 5 bases. CDR1 SGHDT and CDR2 YYEEEE come from the germline V gene. CDR3 bases: TGTGCCAGCAGCTGGACAGGCCCAACGGAGACCCAGTACTTC. Its translation is CASSWTGPTETQYF.

The gene calls are TRBV5-1 and TRBJ2-1; perhaps TRBD2 as D (6 bases). There are 14 residues in the CDR3. Germline-derived CDR1 and CDR2 are SGHRS and YFSETQ. V dropped 1 base and J dropped 10 bases, with 15 bases sitting between them. CDR3 sequence reads: CASSLSQDAGEQFF. DNA of the CDR3: TGCGCCAGCAGCTTGTCCCAGGACGCGGGGGAGCAGTTCTTC.

The V gene is TRBV5-4, the J gene TRBJ2-1, with 14 bases aligning to TRBD2. CDR1 and CDR2 from the germline V gene are SGHNT and YYREEE (reference sequence). The junction had 4 bases not matched to a gene; V was cut back by 4 bases and J by 10 bases. This CDR3 contains 14 residues. CDR3 coding DNA: TGTGCCAGCAGCCAGGGACTAGCGGGGGACGAGCAGTTCTTC. Protein product: CASSQGLAGDEQFF.

Notes on this clone: The sample carries other DNA sequences with the same CDR3. The CDR3 loop reads CASSLGTGGYTF. The CDR3 DNA is TGCGCCAGCAGCTTAGGGACAGGCGGCTACACCTTC. The rearrangement joins TRBV5-1 to TRBJ1-2; 8 positions agree with TRBD1. The CDR3 consists of 12 residues. After removal of 2 bases from V and 8 bases from J, the junction contained 2 bases not matched to a gene. Germline V gene data show CDR1 as SGHRS and CDR2 as YFSETQ.

The J gene is TRBJ2-4, the V gene TRBV2; TRBD2 matches at 10 bases. The CDR3 totals 17 residues. The germline CDR1 and CDR2 sequences are SNHLY and FYNNEI. V gave up 6 bases and J gave up 2 bases; unmatched junction bases: 10. CDR3 DNA: TGTGCCAGCAGAAGACTAGCGGGTACCACGTCCAAAAACATTCAGTACTTC. Translating it yields CASRRLAGTTSKNIQYF.

V usage is TRBV28 and J usage is TRBJ1-5, with TRBD1 matching over 8 bases. Germline CDR1 and CDR2: MDHEN and SYDVKM. V was clipped by 2 bases and J by 0 bases; unmatched bases: 15. This CDR3 region has 20 residues. CDR3 nucleotide sequence: TGTGCCAGCAGTTTAGAAGGGCGGTGGGGACAGGCTCTTAGCAATCAGCCCCAGCATTTT. Translated, it gives CASSLEGRWGQALSNQPQHF.

The chain carries TRBV30 and TRBJ2-6; tentative D call: TRBD2 (5 bases). V was shortened by 3 bases and J by 0 bases, with 9 bases between the two germline ends. Germline CDR1 reads GTSNPN; CDR2 reads SVGIG (reference sequence). CDR3 length: 15 amino acids. The CDR3 sequence is CAWSRDLSGANVLTF. In DNA, the CDR3 is TGTGCCTGGAGCCGGGATCTCTCTGGGGCCAACGTCCTGACTTTC.

The chain combines TRBV19 with TRBJ2-2; 15 bases match TRBD2. Unmatched junction bases numbered 8, after V lost 6 bases and J lost 3 bases. The CDR3 extends over 18 amino acids. The germline gives CDR1 LNHDA, CDR2 SQIVND (reference sequence). The CDR3 coding sequence is TGTGCCAGTAGCCCGCCGGGACTAGCGGGGGGATACACCGGGGAGCTGTTTTTT. Translating it yields CASSPPGLAGGYTGELFF.

The CDR3 sequence is CASSRKRGPQETQYF. The CDR3 coding sequence is TGCGCCAGCAGTCGGAAAAGGGGGCCTCAAGAGACCCAGTACTTC. This sequence joins TRBV23-1 and TRBJ2-5; the match to TRBD1 covers 7 bases. TRBV23-1 is reported as an ORF; its role is uncertain. The trim removed 4 bases at V and 2 bases at J, leaving 7 bases unmatched. The CDR3 covers 15 residues.

This clone was recorded only once. The rearrangement joins TRBV5-1 to TRBJ1-4; D is possibly TRBD1 (5 bases). This CDR3 region has 15 residues. Germline CDR1 reads SGHRS; CDR2 reads YFSETQ. The ends were cut back, 4 bases at V and 0 bases at J, with 10 bases in the middle. Written as DNA, the CDR3 is TGCGCCAGCAGCCCAGGGTTCCCAACTAATGAAAAACTGTTTTTT. Its translation is CASSPGFPTNEKLFF.